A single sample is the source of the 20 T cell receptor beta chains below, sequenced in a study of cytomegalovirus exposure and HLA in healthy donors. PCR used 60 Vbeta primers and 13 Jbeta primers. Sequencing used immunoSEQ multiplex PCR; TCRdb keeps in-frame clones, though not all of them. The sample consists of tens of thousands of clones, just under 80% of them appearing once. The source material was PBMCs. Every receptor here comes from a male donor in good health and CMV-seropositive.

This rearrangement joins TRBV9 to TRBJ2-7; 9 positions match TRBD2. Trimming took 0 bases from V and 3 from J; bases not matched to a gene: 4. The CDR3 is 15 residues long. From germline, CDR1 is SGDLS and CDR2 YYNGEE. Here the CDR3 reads CASSVEASGNYEQYF. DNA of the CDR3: TGTGCCAGCAGCGTAGAGGCTAGCGGGAACTACGAGCAGTACTTC.

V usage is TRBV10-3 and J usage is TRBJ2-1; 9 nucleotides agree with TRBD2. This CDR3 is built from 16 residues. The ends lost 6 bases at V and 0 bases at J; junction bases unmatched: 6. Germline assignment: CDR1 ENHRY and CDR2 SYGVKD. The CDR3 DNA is TGTGCCATCAGCACACTAGCGGGTACCTCCTACAATGAGCAGTTCTTC. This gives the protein CAISTLAGTSYNEQFF.

In nucleotides, the CDR3 is TGTGCCAGCAGTTTTCGACTAGGAGAAACGCAGTATTTT. It is translated as CASSFRLGETQYF. The chain carries TRBV6-6 and TRBJ2-3, with D tentatively TRBD2 (6 bases). Germline assignment: CDR1 MNHNY and CDR2 SVGAGI (reference sequence). This CDR3 has 13 amino acids. V lost 4 bases and J lost 9, with 14 bases in between.

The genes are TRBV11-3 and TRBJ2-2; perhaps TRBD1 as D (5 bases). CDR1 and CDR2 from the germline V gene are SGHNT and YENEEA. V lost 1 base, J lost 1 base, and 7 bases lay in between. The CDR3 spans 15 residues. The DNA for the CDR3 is TGTGCCAGCAGCTTAGGACAGTTGAACACCGGGGAGCTGTTTTTT. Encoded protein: CASSLGQLNTGELFF.

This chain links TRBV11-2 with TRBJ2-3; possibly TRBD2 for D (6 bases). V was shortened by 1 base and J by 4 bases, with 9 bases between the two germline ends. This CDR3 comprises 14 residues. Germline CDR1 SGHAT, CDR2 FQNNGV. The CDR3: CASSLAGVADTQYF. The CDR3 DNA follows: TGTGCCAGCAGCTTAGCGGGAGTAGCAGATACGCAGTATTTT.

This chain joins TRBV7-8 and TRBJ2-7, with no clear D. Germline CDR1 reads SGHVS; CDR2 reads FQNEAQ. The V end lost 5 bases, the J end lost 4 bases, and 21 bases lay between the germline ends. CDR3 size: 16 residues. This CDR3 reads CASSPRASLADYEQYF. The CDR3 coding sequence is TGTGCCAGCAGCCCCAGAGCCTCTCTGGCGGATTACGAGCAGTACTTC. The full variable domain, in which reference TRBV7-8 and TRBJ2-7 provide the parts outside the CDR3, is GAGVSQSPRYKVAKRGQDVALRCDPISGHVSLFWYQQALGQGPEFLTYFQNEAQLDKSGLPSDRFFAERPEGSVSTLKIQRTQQEDSAVYLCASSPRASLADYEQYFGPGTRLTVT.

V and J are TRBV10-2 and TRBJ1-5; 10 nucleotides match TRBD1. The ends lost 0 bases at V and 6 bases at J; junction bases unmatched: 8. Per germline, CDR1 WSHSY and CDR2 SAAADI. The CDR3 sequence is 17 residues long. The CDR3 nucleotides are TGCGCCAGCAGTGAGTCCGGGGGGGGGACAGGGGTTCAGCCCCAGCATTTT. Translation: CASSESGGGTGVQPQHF.

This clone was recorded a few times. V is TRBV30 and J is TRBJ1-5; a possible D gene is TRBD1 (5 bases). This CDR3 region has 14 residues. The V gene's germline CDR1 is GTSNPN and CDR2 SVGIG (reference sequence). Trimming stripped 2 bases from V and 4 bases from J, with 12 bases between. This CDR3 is CAWSRDSFNQPQHF. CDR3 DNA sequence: TGTGCCTGGAGTAGAGACAGCTTTAATCAGCCCCAGCATTTT.

CDR3 nucleotides: TGCGCCAGCAGCCAAGGGCCCTCGGCGGGAGCGCCAGGTGAGCAGTTCTTC. It is translated as CASSQGPSAGAPGEQFF. The rearrangement links TRBV4-1 to TRBJ2-1; TRBD2 agrees at 7 bases. This CDR3 is 17 amino acids long. The V gene end was trimmed by 1 base and the J gene end by 9 bases; junction bases not matched to a gene: 15. CDR1 and CDR2 (germline): MGHRA, YSYEKL.

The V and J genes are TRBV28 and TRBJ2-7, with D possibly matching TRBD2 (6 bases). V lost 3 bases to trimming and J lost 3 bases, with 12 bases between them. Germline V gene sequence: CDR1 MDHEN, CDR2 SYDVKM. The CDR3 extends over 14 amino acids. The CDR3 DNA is TGTGCCAGCAGTTTGAGGCAGGGAGGCTACGAGCAGTACTTC. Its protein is CASSLRQGGYEQYF. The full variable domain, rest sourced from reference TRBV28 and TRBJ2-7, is DVKVTQSSRYLVKRTGEKVFLECVQDMDHENMFWYRQDPGLGLRLIYFSYDVKMKEKGDIPEGYSVSREKKERFSLILESASTNQTSMYLCASSLRQGGYEQYFGPGTRLTVT.

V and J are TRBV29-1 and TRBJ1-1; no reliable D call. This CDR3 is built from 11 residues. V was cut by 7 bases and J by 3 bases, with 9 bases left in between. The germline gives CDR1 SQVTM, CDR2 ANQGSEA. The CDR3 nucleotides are TGCAGCGGGCGGTTGGACACTGAAGCTTTCTTT. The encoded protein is CSGRLDTEAFF. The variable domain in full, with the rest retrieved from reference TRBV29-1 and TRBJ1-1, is SAVISQKPSRDICQRGTSLTIQCQVDSQVTMMFWYRQQPGQSLTLIATANQGSEATYESGFVIDKFPISRPNLTFSTLTVSNMSPEDSSIYLCSGRLDTEAFFGQGTRLTVV.

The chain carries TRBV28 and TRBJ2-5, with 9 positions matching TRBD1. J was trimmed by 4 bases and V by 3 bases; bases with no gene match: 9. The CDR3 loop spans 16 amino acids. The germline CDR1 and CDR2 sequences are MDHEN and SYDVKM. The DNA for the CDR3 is TGTGCCAGCAGTTTCCCCAAAACAGGGGGCGCAGAGACCCAGTACTTC. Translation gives CASSFPKTGGAETQYF.

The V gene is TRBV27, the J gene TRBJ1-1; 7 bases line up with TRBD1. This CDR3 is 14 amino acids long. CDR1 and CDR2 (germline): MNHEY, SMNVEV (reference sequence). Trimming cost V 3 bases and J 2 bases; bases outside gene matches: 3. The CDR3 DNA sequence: TGTGCCAGCAGTTTTAGGGGGCCCAACACTGAAGCTTTCTTT. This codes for CASSFRGPNTEAFF.

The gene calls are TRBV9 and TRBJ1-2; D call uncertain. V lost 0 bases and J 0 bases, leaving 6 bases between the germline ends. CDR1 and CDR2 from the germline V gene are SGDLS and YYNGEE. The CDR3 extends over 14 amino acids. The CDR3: CASSVGATNYGYTF. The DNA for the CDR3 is TGTGCCAGCAGCGTAGGGGCCACTAACTATGGCTACACCTTC.

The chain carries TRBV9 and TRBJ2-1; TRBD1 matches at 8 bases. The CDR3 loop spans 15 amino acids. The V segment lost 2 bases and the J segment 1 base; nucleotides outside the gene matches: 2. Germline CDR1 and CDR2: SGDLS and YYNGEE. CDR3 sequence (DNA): TGTGCCAGCAGCGTCGGGACAGGATCCTACAATGAGCAGTTCTTC. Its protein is CASSVGTGSYNEQFF. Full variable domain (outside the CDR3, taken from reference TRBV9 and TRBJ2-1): DSGVTQTPKHLITATGQRVTLRCSPRSGDLSVYWYQQSLDQGLQFLIQYYNGEERAKGNILERFSAQQFPDLHSELNLSSLELGDSALYFCASSVGTGSYNEQFFGPGTRLTVL.

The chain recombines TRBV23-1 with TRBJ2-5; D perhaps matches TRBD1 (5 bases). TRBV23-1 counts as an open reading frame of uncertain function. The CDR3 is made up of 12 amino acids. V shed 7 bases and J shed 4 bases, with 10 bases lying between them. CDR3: CASMGTGETQYF. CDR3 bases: TGCGCCAGCATGGGTACAGGAGAGACCCAGTACTTC.

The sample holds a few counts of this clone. CDR3: CASSLIPQSQETQYF. DNA for the CDR3: TGTGCCAGCAGCTTAATCCCACAGAGCCAAGAGACCCAGTACTTC. V and J are TRBV7-3 and TRBJ2-5; D not resolved. V was shortened by 1 base and J by 1 base, with 10 bases between the two germline ends. CDR3 length equals 15 residues. Germline CDR1 is SGHTA and CDR2 is FQGTGA.

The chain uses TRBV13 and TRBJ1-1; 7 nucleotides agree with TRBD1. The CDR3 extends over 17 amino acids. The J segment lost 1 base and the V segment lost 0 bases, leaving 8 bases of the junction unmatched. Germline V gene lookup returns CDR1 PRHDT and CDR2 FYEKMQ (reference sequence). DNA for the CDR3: TGTGCCAGCAGCTTAGGCCTAACGTGGACAGGGAACACTGAAGCTTTCTTT. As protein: CASSLGLTWTGNTEAFF.

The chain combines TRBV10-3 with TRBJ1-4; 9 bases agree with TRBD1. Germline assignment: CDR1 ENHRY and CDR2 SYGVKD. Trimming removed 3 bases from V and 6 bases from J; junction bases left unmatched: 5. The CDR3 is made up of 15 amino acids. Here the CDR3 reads CAISDWTGVDEKLFF. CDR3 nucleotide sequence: TGTGCCATCAGTGACTGGACAGGGGTCGATGAAAAACTGTTTTTT.

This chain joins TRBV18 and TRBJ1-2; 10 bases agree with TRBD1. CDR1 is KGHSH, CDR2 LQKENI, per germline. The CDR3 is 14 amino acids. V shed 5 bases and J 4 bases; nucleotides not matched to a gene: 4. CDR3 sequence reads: CASSTGTGVYGYTF. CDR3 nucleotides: TGTGCCAGCTCAACCGGGACAGGGGTCTATGGCTACACCTTC.